What follows are 7 T cell receptor beta chains derived from one specimen sequenced in a study of human T cells and chemical hapten exposure. TCRdb analysed the RACE reads with MiXCR anew, one entry per CDR3 protein. This table has a few hundred thousand distinct CDR3 sequences, just under 6.5% appearing once. Described time point: patch test 2, 6 weeks after DPC sensitization. Treatment reported: therapeutic diphenylcyclopropenone sensitization with weekly scalp DPC. Sequenced here: whole blood, sampled in connection with sensitization to the hapten diphenylcyclopropenone (DPC). The source of these receptors is a young woman with alopecia areata. Some clones in this sample may be carry-over from other donors' samples.

This clonotype was detected ten times or more. One junction end does not reproduce the germline sequence, and a read error may be involved. The genes are TRBV7-9 and TRBJ1-5; D remains unclear. There are 14 residues in the CDR3. Looked up from germline, CDR1 is SEHNR and CDR2 is FQNEAQ (reference sequence). The CDR3 reads CASSLAGRNQPQHF. The CDR3 DNA reads as TGTGCCAGCAGCCTAGCGGGTCGCAATCAGCCCCAGCATTTT. The whole variable domain, remainder taken from reference TRBV7-9 and TRBJ1-5, is DTGVSQNPRHKITKRGQNVTFRCDPISEHNRLYWYRQTLGQGPEFLTYFQNEAQLEKSRLLSDRFSAERPKGSFSTLEIQRTEQGDSAMYLCASSLAGRNQPQHFGDGTRLSIL.

This sequence joins TRBV11-3 and TRBJ2-3; 9 bases fit TRBD2. From germline, CDR1 is SGHNT and CDR2 YENEEA. The CDR3 loop spans 16 amino acids. Trimming removed 5 bases from V and 3 bases from J; junction bases left unmatched: 9. The CDR3 region has the DNA TGTGCCAGCAGCCTGTTGCGGGGGGGCCGGACAGATACGCAGTATTTT. Its translation: CASSLLRGGRTDTQYF. Supplemented by reference TRBV11-3 and TRBJ2-3, the full variable domain reads EAGVVQSPRYKIIEKKQPVAFWCNPISGHNTLYWYLQNLGQGPELLIRYENEEAVDDSQLPKDRFSAERLKGVDSTLKIQPAELGDSAVYLCASSLLRGGRTDTQYFGPGTRLTVL.

This clonotype was seen many times. The gene calls are TRBV13 and TRBJ2-7, with 7 bases that match TRBD2. Trimming removed 5 bases from V and 4 bases from J; junction bases left unmatched: 5. Germline CDR1 is PRHDT and CDR2 is FYEKMQ (reference sequence). The CDR3 runs 13 residues. CDR3 region: CASSLAAGYEQYF. CDR3 DNA sequence: TGTGCCAGCAGCCTAGCAGCGGGGTACGAGCAGTACTTC.

Only a few counts were recorded for this clonotype. The chain links TRBV3-2 to TRBJ2-1. TRBV3-2 is classified as a pseudogene. The CDR3 contains 9 residues. CDR3 nucleotides: TGTGCCAGCAGCCAACTTCAGTTCTTC. Amino acid sequence: CASSQLQFF.

This clonotype came up many times. The chain uses TRBV20-1 and TRBJ1-4; 7 bases fit TRBD1. With V trimmed by 3 bases and J by 5 bases, 6 bases remained unmatched. The germline V gene encodes CDR1 DFQATT and CDR2 SNEGSKA (reference sequence). The CDR3 covers 14 residues. CDR3 in DNA: TGCAGTGCTAGGAGACAGGGTGGGAATGAAAAACTGTTTTTT. This gives the protein CSARRQGGNEKLFF.

This clonotype showed up many times. The junction shows a germline mismatch at one end, possibly a read error. The chain employs TRBV5-4 and TRBJ2-5; 9 bases fit TRBD2. The CDR3 is 12 amino acids. Germline CDR1 reads SGHNT; CDR2 reads YYREEE (reference sequence). The CDR3 loop is CASSSLQRGASF. CDR3 bases: TGTGCCAGCAGCTCCCTTCAGCGGGGGGCATCCTTC.

The sample holds many counts of this clonotype. V is TRBV4-2 and J is TRBJ2-7, with TRBD2 as a possible D gene (5 bases). This CDR3 comprises 13 residues. Trimming cost V 0 bases and J 4 bases, with 7 bases left between them. CDR1 and CDR2 (germline): LGHNA, YNFKEQ. CDR3 protein: CASSQEEAYEQYF. Here the CDR3 DNA reads TGTGCCAGCAGCCAAGAGGAGGCTTACGAGCAGTACTTC.